Listed here are 24 T cell receptor beta chains from one sample, sequenced in a study of CD8 T cells in ankylosing spondylitis. TCRdb recomputed calls from the 5' RACE reads with MiXCR, one row per CDR3 protein. The repertoire holds under 200,000 distinct CDR3 sequences, with roughly 12% as singletons. The sample was blood, either unsorted or a sorted T cell fraction (not recorded which). The receptors were sampled from a male donor with ankylosing spondylitis or in good health (not recorded which).

About this clonotype: This may stem from a read error, because a much larger clone lies one nucleotide away. This chain connects TRBV28 to TRBJ2-2, with 9 bases matching TRBD1. Germline values: CDR1 MDHEN, CDR2 SYDVKM. This CDR3 has 15 amino acids. CDR3 protein: CASTWDRANTEELFF. CDR3 in DNA: TGTGCCAGCACCTGGGACAGGGCAAACACCGAGGAGCTGTTTTTT.

This clonotype has at least ten counts. This chain uses TRBV20-1 with TRBJ2-1; possibly TRBD1 or TRBD2 for D (5 bases each). The V gene lost 0 bases and the J gene lost 5 bases, with 14 bases spanning the gap. Looked up from germline, CDR1 is DFQATT and CDR2 is SNEGSKA (reference sequence). This CDR3 spans 15 amino acids. CDR3 residues: CSARDWGSPDNEQFF. The CDR3 region has the DNA TGCAGTGCTAGAGATTGGGGGTCCCCGGACAATGAGCAGTTCTTC.

This clonotype was observed at least ten times. The CDR3, as DNA: TGTGCCACCAGCAGCCCCGGGACAGGGTACGGAACCGGGGAGCTGTTTTTT. Protein sequence: CATSSPGTGYGTGELFF. The chain joins TRBV15 to TRBJ2-2, with 9 bases that match TRBD1. Germline V lookup: CDR1 LNHNV, CDR2 YYDKDF (reference sequence). V shed 3 bases, J shed 5 bases, and the junction held 10 bases outside the gene matches. The CDR3 loop spans 17 amino acids.

This clonotype was observed at least ten times. The V call is TRBV12-3 or TRBV12-4, the J call TRBJ2-1; D gene ambiguous. The CDR3 runs to 14 residues. Trimming took off 5 bases at V and 5 bases at J, with 13 bases between the two ends. CDR3 nucleotide sequence: TGTGCCAGCAGTGGTCCTTATGTGGACAATGAGCAGTTCTTC. Translated: CASSGPYVDNEQFF.

Ten or more counts support this clonotype. The chain couples TRBV12-3 or TRBV12-4 to TRBJ1-5; 10 positions match TRBD1. This CDR3 comprises 14 residues. V lost 5 bases and J lost 5; bases outside the gene matches: 3. CDR3 sequence (DNA): TGTGCCAGCAGTCTTGACAGGGGGCATCAGCCCCAGCATTTT. This translates into CASSLDRGHQPQHF.

This clonotype was picked up many times. This chain uses TRBV15 with TRBJ1-5; no clear D. Germline V gene lookup returns CDR1 LNHNV and CDR2 YYDKDF (reference sequence). Deletions cut 1 base from V and 2 bases from J, with 15 bases between. The CDR3 length is 17 residues. The CDR3 loop reads CATSRVLGSRGNQPQHF. For the CDR3, the DNA is TGTGCCACCAGCAGAGTCCTGGGCAGTAGAGGCAATCAGCCCCAGCATTTT.

The chain is built from TRBV18 and TRBJ1-2; no firm D call. Trimming shortened V by 2 bases and J by 0 bases, and 4 bases separated the two germline ends. The CDR3 sequence is 13 residues long. Germline CDR1 reads KGHSH; CDR2 reads LQKENI. CDR3 in DNA: TGTGCCAGCTCACCAGCAACTAACTATGGCTACACCTTC. It yields the protein CASSPATNYGYTF.

As to this clonotype: This clone may be a read error of a much larger clone one base away. V gene TRBV20-1 combines with J gene TRBJ2-3; 7 positions match TRBD2. The CDR3 is 14 residues long. Germline assignment: CDR1 DFQATT and CDR2 SNEGSKA (reference sequence). The V gene end was trimmed by 0 bases and the J gene end by 4 bases; junction bases not matched to a gene: 4. CDR3 sequence reads: CSAREVLASDTQYF. The CDR3 nucleotides read TGCAGTGCTAGAGAAGTACTAGCGTCAGATACGCAGTATTTT.

This clonotype was picked up many times. The V call is TRBV9, the J call TRBJ1-2; maybe TRBD1 (6 bases). The CDR3 is made up of 14 amino acids. CDR1 and CDR2 (germline): SGDLS, YYNGEE. Trimming cost V 3 bases and J 8 bases, with 17 bases left between them. The CDR3 here is CASSEPDRKKGYTF. The CDR3 nucleotides are TGTGCCAGCAGCGAGCCGGACAGAAAAAAGGGCTACACCTTC.

This clonotype was detected ten times or more. V usage is TRBV11-2 and J usage is TRBJ2-3; 8 nucleotides match TRBD2. J lost 3 bases, V lost 1 base, and 6 bases had no gene match. This CDR3 comprises 16 residues. CDR1 SGHAT and CDR2 FQNNGV come from the germline V gene. CDR3 DNA sequence: TGTGCCAGCAGCTTAGCCGGGGGGGCCGGTACAGATACGCAGTATTTT. Translation gives CASSLAGGAGTDTQYF.

The chain carries TRBV30 and TRBJ2-2; 12 positions match TRBD1. This CDR3 contains 16 residues. V lost 3 bases, J lost 8 bases, and 10 bases stayed unmatched. Germline values: CDR1 GTSNPN, CDR2 SVGIG (reference sequence). In nucleotides, the CDR3 is TGTGCCTGGAGCCGACCCGGGACAGGGGGCCGAGGGGAGCTGTTTTTT. It is translated as CAWSRPGTGGRGELFF.

Many counts were recorded for this clonotype. Written as DNA, the CDR3 is TGTGCCAGCAGTGGACTATCGATCACCGGGGAGCTGTTTTTT. Translated: CASSGLSITGELFF. The chain uses TRBV6-1 and TRBJ2-2; TRBD2 might be the D (5 bases). The V end lost 4 bases, the J end lost 4 bases, and 10 bases lay between the germline ends. The V gene's germline CDR1 is MNHNS and CDR2 SASEGT. There are 14 residues in the CDR3.

The genes are TRBV10-1 and TRBJ2-1, with 8 positions matching TRBD1. Per germline, CDR1 WNHNN and CDR2 SYGVQD (reference sequence). The junction had 2 bases not matched to a gene; V was cut back by 0 bases and J by 4 bases. The length of the CDR3 is 15 residues. CDR3 loop: CASSESRTGYNEQFF. CDR3 bases: TGCGCCAGCAGTGAGTCCAGGACAGGGTACAATGAGCAGTTCTTC.

To note about this clonotype: This may come from a read error, since a much larger clone is one base off. This chain uses TRBV12-3 or TRBV12-4 with TRBJ2-1, with a weak D call TRBD2 (6 bases). The CDR3 covers 18 residues. V was pared by 8 bases and J by 3 bases, with 26 bases between. In DNA, the CDR3 is TGTGCCAGCCGGAGTTCTAACGGGAGTGCTACGGGCTACAATGAGCAGTTCTTC. It codes for CASRSSNGSATGYNEQFF.

The chain is built from TRBV5-1 and TRBJ2-1; TRBD2 aligns across 15 bases. Trimming cost V 4 bases and J 6 bases; bases outside gene matches: 5. This CDR3 spans 16 amino acids. CDR1 and CDR2 (germline): SGHRS, YFSETQ. CDR3 sequence: CASSKGTSGGFNEQFF. The CDR3 DNA sequence: TGCGCCAGCAGCAAAGGGACTAGCGGGGGGTTCAATGAGCAGTTCTTC.

This clonotype has at least ten counts. The genes are TRBV6-5 and TRBJ1-3, with D perhaps TRBD1 (5 bases). Trimming removed 0 bases from V and 4 bases from J, with 10 bases in between. Germline V gene data show CDR1 as MNHEY and CDR2 as SVGAGI. The CDR3 length is 15 residues. Here the CDR3 reads CASSYSQGGGNTIYF. For the CDR3, the DNA is TGTGCCAGCAGTTACTCGCAGGGAGGCGGAAACACCATATATTTT.

The chain is built from TRBV29-1 and TRBJ2-2; D is possibly TRBD1 or TRBD2 (5 bases each). V lost 3 bases and J 4 bases, leaving 6 bases between the germline ends. This CDR3 region has 12 residues. Germline CDR1 SQVTM, CDR2 ANQGSEA. The CDR3 nucleotides are TGCAGCGTTGAGAGGGGCACCGGGGAGCTGTTTTTT. Its translation: CSVERGTGELFF.

V usage is TRBV5-5 and J usage is TRBJ2-7; D is uncertain. The CDR3 totals 13 residues. The V gene lost 0 bases and the J gene lost 3 bases, with 7 bases spanning the gap. Germline V gene sequence: CDR1 SGHKS, CDR2 YYEKEE (reference sequence). CDR3 bases: TGTGCCAGCAGCTTGGACAGTCACTACGAGCAGTACTTC. Translation: CASSLDSHYEQYF. The whole variable domain, remainder taken from reference TRBV5-5 and TRBJ2-7, is DAGVTQSPTHLIKTRGQQVTLRCSPISGHKSVSWYQQVLGQGPQFIFQYYEKEERGRGNFPDRFSARQFPNYSSELNVNALLLGDSALYLCASSLDSHYEQYFGPGTRLTVT.

The sample holds many counts of this clonotype. V usage is TRBV7-2 and J usage is TRBJ1-1; 9 bases are shared with TRBD1. This CDR3 contains 15 residues. Germline-derived CDR1 and CDR2 are SGHTA and FQGNSA. J gave up 6 bases and V 4 bases, and 9 bases lay outside the gene matches. CDR3 amino acids: CASSWDRDRYAEAFF. The CDR3, as DNA: TGTGCCAGCAGCTGGGACAGGGACCGGTACGCTGAAGCTTTCTTT.

At least ten counts were recorded for this clonotype. This chain links TRBV4-1 with TRBJ1-6, with 12 bases that match TRBD1. CDR3 length: 19 residues. J was trimmed by 1 base and V by 1 base; bases with no gene match: 5. Germline V gene data show CDR1 as MGHRA and CDR2 as YSYEKL. The CDR3 is CASSQGPGQGASYNSPLHF. CDR3 nucleotides: TGCGCCAGCAGCCAAGGGCCGGGACAGGGGGCTTCCTATAATTCACCCCTCCACTTT.

This clonotype was seen repeatedly, ten times or more. The genes are TRBV5-1 and TRBJ1-2; 7 bases agree with TRBD1. This CDR3 has 14 residues. CDR1 SGHRS and CDR2 YFSETQ come from the germline V gene. V shed 1 base and J 2 bases; nucleotides not matched to a gene: 2. Here the CDR3 reads CASSLRQGNYGYTF. The CDR3 region has the DNA TGCGCCAGCAGCTTGAGACAGGGCAACTATGGCTACACCTTC.

This clonotype was seen many times. The V call is TRBV20-1, the J call TRBJ2-5, with D maybe TRBD1 (5 bases). Germline V gives CDR1 DFQATT, CDR2 SNEGSKA (reference sequence). CDR3 length: 11 residues. V dropped 7 bases and J dropped 10 bases, with 16 bases sitting between them. CDR3 amino acids: CSGKAQQGQYF. CDR3 bases: TGCAGTGGAAAGGCCCAGCAGGGCCAGTACTTC.

V and J are TRBV20-1 and TRBJ2-5; TRBD2 matches 7 bases. The CDR3 loop spans 13 amino acids. Germline loops: CDR1 DFQATT, CDR2 SNEGSKA (reference sequence). The J segment lost 4 bases and the V segment lost 1 base, leaving 3 bases of the junction unmatched. The CDR3 DNA sequence: TGCAGTGCTAGAGTCCCGGGAGGAGAGACCCAGTACTTC. Its translation: CSARVPGGETQYF.

This clonotype was counted at least ten times. This chain joins TRBV2 and TRBJ1-5; TRBD1 might be the D (5 bases). The V gene lost 4 bases and the J gene lost 4 bases, with 29 bases spanning the gap. Germline CDR1 is SNHLY and CDR2 is FYNNEI. This CDR3 has 20 residues. The CDR3 loop is CASSAHPQGRVNGGNQPQHF. CDR3 in DNA: TGTGCCAGCAGTGCCCACCCCCAAGGACGAGTTAACGGGGGGAATCAGCCCCAGCATTTT.